The T cell receptor beta chain described here comes from a study of stem cell transplantation in POMP-related autoinflammatory disease (dated by TCRdb to about 2021). For the study in its entirety: According to the study's hypothesis, the TRB repertoire gets skewed because defective thymoproteasomes impair MHC class I-dependent CD8+ T-cell differentiation and positive selection. Before transplant, patients showed CD4+ naive T-cell skewing, low CD8+ T-cell proportions, and reduced T-cell cytokine secretion. High-throughput TRB sequencing assessed how POMP deficiency affects T-cell receptor beta repertoire diversity and CDR3 characteristics.

About this clone: What this receptor recognizes is not known. Nothing much larger sits one base from this clone, and base qualities are not available.

Sample time point, as interpreted from the label and publication: before hematopoietic stem cell transplant. PRAID was characterized by prominent immunodeficiency alongside autoinflammation. T-cell subsets (conventional T cells, CD8+ T cells, regulatory T cells, T follicular helper cells) were sorted before TRB sequencing. The method behind the library was the immunoSEQ multiplex PCR assay. The paper's data handling went like this. Repertoire diversity was quantified with Shannon entropy, accounting for clonal size distribution. The Gini-Simpson index (Simpson_1-D) was used to measure inequality in clonotype distribution. TCRdb's version of the immuneACCESS table is confined to in-frame rearrangements and falls short of the full clone set. An unresolved V gene accounts for under half of the shortfall where checked; the remainder is of unknown origin. From that table come the V and J calls and clone size; the DNA was used to work out D and trimming. Present in this sample are about 26,000 clones, more than 75% of which were seen just once. The ten largest clonotypes hold over 2.5% of the sample.

Spanning cysteine to phenylalanine, the CDR3 consists of 13 amino acids. Only CDR3 DNA is held: 39 bases, read in frame from base 1. V and J lose 6 bases and 4 bases, and a span of 12 bases separates them. In the germline V gene, CDR1 corresponds to MNHEY and CDR2 to SVGAGI. Here is what the overall study found, with its caveats: In PRAID patients, the trend toward lower diversity and increased clonality reached statistical significance only for regulatory T cells. PRAID patients trended toward lower TRB diversity and higher clonality across all analyzed T-cell subsets. PRAID patients showed a restricted number of unique TRB V-J gene pairings.

The rearrangement joined TRBV6-5 to TRBJ2-5; the D region is possibly TRBD1 or TRBD2, each matching across 5 bases. This sequence was found in a human donor with POMP-related autoinflammation and immune dysregulation (PRAID). The input for sequencing was CD4+ T cells from PBMCs, taken before stem cell transplantation. CDR3 sequence: CASRITGGETQYF. The bases are TGTGCCAGCAGGATAACAGGAGGAGAGACCCAGTACTTC.